The clone carrying this T cell receptor beta chain appeared many times. Its antigen is not known. CDR1 and CDR2 from the germline V gene are SQVTM and ANQGSEA. This CDR3 has 13 residues. Trimming took 4 bases from V and 3 from J; bases not matched to a gene: 3. This entry belongs to a study of CD8 T cells in ankylosing spondylitis. Points from the study as a whole: Clones linked to the disease showed a CD8+ phenotype. They occurred at relatively low frequencies in peripheral blood. A TCR beta motif of several highly homologous variants appeared characteristic of ankylosing spondylitis blood. Prior work had noted some motif variants in reactive arthritis blood and synovial fluid.

Quantitative barcoded 5'-RACE was used to prepare TCR beta libraries. TCRdb independently ran MiXCR on the 5' RACE reads; one entry per CDR3 protein. The sample lists approximately 500,000 distinct CDR3 sequences, roughly 13% occurring once. Specimen: blood, either unsorted or a sorted T cell fraction (not recorded which). The chain has TRBV29-1 and TRBJ2-3; 8 nucleotides align to TRBD2. The sequence was collected from a male donor with ankylosing spondylitis. DNA for the CDR3: TGCAGCGTTGGGATAGCGGGGACAGATACGCAGTATTTT. Residues: CSVGIAGTDTQYF.